This TCR beta chain stems from a study of identical twins. Study-level points and caveats: Invariant MAIT and iNKT cells may have partly biased zero-insertion analyses. A lower insertion count was a feature of abundant cord blood beta clonotypes, with no such feature in memory repertoires.

MiXCR was run by TCRdb on the 5' RACE reads, yielding one entry per CDR3 protein. The table lists a few hundred thousand distinct CDR3 sequences, 13% to 15% of them singletons, with roughly 0.42% in the top ten. All donors were healthy Caucasians. At least ten counts were recorded for this clonotype. Antigen specificity is unknown. The CDR3 totals 18 residues. Germline CDR1 SGHRS, CDR2 YFSETQ. The junction had 7 bases not matched to a gene; V was cut back by 4 bases and J by 0 bases. This same sample was also taken into another study, of yellow fever vaccine responses in identical twins.

Sequencing input: CD4+ T cells sorted from blood. This sequence joins TRBV5-1 and TRBJ2-2, with 12 bases lining up with TRBD2. The receptor was isolated from a woman in her late teens or twenties in good health. Written as DNA, the CDR3 is TGCGCCAGCAGCCAACCTAGCGGGGGGGCCTCGAACACCGGGGAGCTGTTTTTT. It is translated as CASSQPSGGASNTGELFF.